The 10 T cell receptor beta chains presented below share a single source sample, sequenced in a study of T cell changes during pregnancy in multiple sclerosis. Here immunoSEQ multiplex PCR was the method, and the copy in TCRdb shows in-frame clones only, minus some. The table includes 30,000 or so clones, about 88% detected once. The source was CD8+ T cells from peripheral blood mononuclear cells, collected in the second trimester of pregnancy. These receptors all come from a female donor with multiple sclerosis, enrolled in a pregnancy study.

V gene TRBV7-9 combines with J gene TRBJ1-2, with 7 positions matching TRBD1. The germline V gene encodes CDR1 SEHNR and CDR2 FQNEAQ (reference sequence). The CDR3 has 14 residues. Losses at the gene ends were 1 base for V and 5 bases for J; bases not matched to a gene: 4. The CDR3, as DNA: TGTGCCAGCAGCTTAGGGGACAGTATGTATGGCTACACCTTC. Translating gives CASSLGDSMYGYTF.

The chain recombines TRBV6-1 with TRBJ2-7, with 11 bases that match TRBD2. The germline V gene encodes CDR1 MNHNS and CDR2 SASEGT. The CDR3 is 15 amino acids. J lost 3 bases, V lost 4 bases, and 5 bases had no gene match. CDR3 nucleotides: TGTGCCAGCAGTGCAGGACTAGCGGGCGACTACGAGCAGTACTTC. This gives the protein CASSAGLAGDYEQYF.

V is TRBV27 and J is TRBJ2-2, with D possibly being TRBD1 (5 bases). V was pared by 3 bases and J by 6 bases, with 14 bases between. In germline, CDR1 is MNHEY, CDR2 SMNVEV (reference sequence). This CDR3 has 15 amino acids. The CDR3 DNA reads as TGTGCCAGCAGTTTTAGGGGCTTTAATTCCGGGGAGCTGTTTTTT. This gives the protein CASSFRGFNSGELFF.

The chain carries TRBV6-1 and TRBJ1-5, with TRBD1 as a possible D gene (6 bases). This CDR3 contains 15 residues. Germline V CDR1 and CDR2: MNHNS, SASEGT. V dropped 1 base and J dropped 7 bases, with 14 bases sitting between them. The CDR3 bases are TGTGCCAGCAGTGAAGACAGGGTATTGGAACAGCCCCAGCATTTT. It encodes CASSEDRVLEQPQHF.

The J gene is TRBJ1-5, the V gene TRBV27; no firm D call. V gave up 6 bases and J gave up 6 bases, with 12 bases separating them. Germline V lookup: CDR1 MNHEY, CDR2 SMNVEV (reference sequence). This CDR3 has 13 residues. CDR3 sequence: CASRGDLGQPQHF. CDR3 nucleotides: TGTGCCAGCAGGGGAGACCTCGGTCAGCCCCAGCATTTT.

The rearrangement uses TRBV5-4 and TRBJ1-2; D gene unclear. This CDR3 is built from 14 residues. The germline V and J ends were trimmed by 4 bases and 2 bases, with 12 bases remaining between them. Germline CDR1 reads SGHNT; CDR2 reads YYREEE (reference sequence). The CDR3 loop reads CASSPFGENYGYTF. The CDR3 DNA is TGTGCCAGCAGCCCCTTCGGGGAGAACTATGGCTACACCTTC.

This clone is a singleton in its sample. The genes are TRBV29-1 and TRBJ2-7, with 9 bases fitting TRBD1. V shed 0 bases, J shed 2 bases, and the junction held 8 bases outside the gene matches. Germline CDR1 and CDR2: SQVTM and ANQGSEA. This CDR3 comprises 16 residues. The CDR3 nucleotides read TGCAGCGTTGAAGAAGGGAGGGGGACAGGGCCCTACGAGCAGTACTTC. As protein: CSVEEGRGTGPYEQYF.

The rearrangement joins TRBV2 to TRBJ2-3, with 11 bases lining up with TRBD2. The germline gives CDR1 SNHLY, CDR2 FYNNEI. This CDR3 spans 15 amino acids. Trimming removed 5 bases from V and 4 bases from J; junction bases left unmatched: 5. This chain's CDR3 is CASSPTSGSADTQYF. Written as DNA, the CDR3 is TGTGCCAGCAGTCCAACTAGCGGGAGCGCAGATACGCAGTATTTT.

V and J are TRBV2 and TRBJ2-1, with D maybe TRBD1 (6 bases). V was pared by 3 bases and J by 2 bases, with 20 bases between. The CDR3 is made up of 18 amino acids. Germline CDR1 SNHLY, CDR2 FYNNEI. The CDR3, as DNA: TGTGCCAGCAGTGATCAAGGTGGTGGGGGCTATACCTACAATGAGCAGTTCTTC. It translates to CASSDQGGGGYTYNEQFF. Based on the CDR3 plus reference TRBV2 and TRBJ2-1, the full variable domain is EPEVTQTPSHQVTQMGQEVILRCVPISNHLYFYWYRQILGQKVEFLVSFYNNEISEKSEIFDDQFSVERPDGSNFTLKIRSTKLEDSAMYFCASSDQGGGGYTYNEQFFGPGTRLTVL.

The chain combines TRBV6-6 with TRBJ1-3; unclear D gene. V lost 0 bases to trimming and J lost 9 bases, with 15 bases between them. Germline V gene sequence: CDR1 MNHNY, CDR2 SVGAGI (reference sequence). The CDR3 has 15 residues. The CDR3 coding sequence is TGTGCCAGCAGTTACTCCGGGCGGAGGAATTTCACCATATATTTT. Amino acids: CASSYSGRRNFTIYF.